This TCR beta chain stems from a study of T-cell memory formation after mild COVID-19 (dated by TCRdb to the early 2020s). For context, the study as a whole: Most TCR sequence clusters were specific to one of the two donors. In a couple of donors, T-cell clones that expanded and contracted after mild COVID-19 were followed by sequencing TCRalpha and TCRbeta repertoires longitudinally. Two young, previously healthy adult volunteers made up the cohort, one male and one female.

This clonotype was counted at least ten times. Its antigen remains undetermined. No base quality information exists; no much larger clone differs at one position. Sequencing used an Illumina NovaSeq 6000. Using 5'RACE with constant-segment primers, TCRalpha and TCRbeta cDNA libraries were constructed, with sample barcodes and unique molecular identifiers added in the process. Trizol reagent was used to extract RNA from every sample. The libraries were amplified in two PCR steps, and the second step added a second sample barcode and Illumina TruSeq adapters. Sequencing of the libraries was done on an Illumina NovaSeq, producing 2 x 150 bp paired-end reads. The original pipeline was this. With migec v1.2.7, reads were demultiplexed and then collapsed into UMI-guided consensus sequences. With mixcr v2.1.11, UMI consensuses were aligned to TRA and TRB V and J templates and assembled into clonotypes. Clonotypes were classified as expanded or contracted when called significant by both edgeR and NoisET, with noise models trained on biological replicates. For edgeR calls, the cutoffs were a false discovery rate-adjusted p below 0.01 and a log2 fold-change threshold of 1. As an exploratory analysis of dynamics, max-normalized trajectories of the 1000 most abundant clonotypes were examined by PCA with hierarchical clustering. Separately sequenced CD4+ and CD8+ repertoires were used to assign a CD4 or CD8 phenotype to each responding clone. The raw public reads went through TCRdb reprocessing: fastp at Q25, MiXCR clone calling, in-frame beta chains kept. Each record represents a unique CDR3 protein, reported with the most common genes and DNA among its rows. TCRdb's processing, not the authors' own work, is the source of the V and J calls. The sample has about 130,000 distinct CDR3 sequences on record, 5% to 6.5% of them singletons. Approximately 2.1% of the sample comes from the top ten.

Broader findings and caveats from the paper: Balanced CD4/CD8 phenotypes were observed for clones contracting from day 15 to 85, whereas a bias towards CD4+ was observed for a second wave of clones expanding from day 15 to 37. Whether the second-wave clones peaking on day 37 were SARS-CoV-2 specific was not confirmed. The detection of some responding clones in pre-infection memory suggests that pre-existing cross-reactive memory T cells joined the SARS-CoV-2 response. The study covered only a couple of mild cases, and larger cohorts including severe cases with pre-infection samples were considered necessary. Contracting CD4+ clones turned up mainly in the CM and EM memory subsets, whereas EMRA was where CD8+ clones were enriched.

Ficoll-Paque density gradient centrifugation was the method used to isolate PBMCs. Sequencing was performed on PBMCs or a T cell subset sorted from them (not recorded which). The receptor's source is an adult woman who had mild COVID-19 (a few samples of this study predate the infection). The sample titles of this study are shuffled in the database, so cell type and time point are left out; the donor was told from shared clones.

The CDR3 protein: CASSPGASTDTQYF. The DNA reads as follows: TGTGCCAGCTCACCGGGAGCAAGCACAGATACGCAGTATTTT. The rearrangement combines TRBV18 with TRBJ2-3; a tentative D call is TRBD2 (5 bases match). CDR1 and CDR2 are drawn from the germline V gene: KGHSH, LQKENI. V is reduced by 3 bases and J by 0 bases, leaving a spacing of 7 bases between them. The CDR3 measures 14 amino acids from cysteine to phenylalanine. The DNA shown is the 42-base CDR3, in frame from base 1.